Each of the 19 T cell receptor beta chains below was sequenced from the same sample in a study of CD8 T cells in ankylosing spondylitis. One entry per CDR3 protein, called by TCRdb with MiXCR from the 5' RACE reads. The table shows around 30,000 distinct CDR3 sequences, with roughly 7.9% occurring only once. Sequencing was carried out using blood, either unsorted or a sorted T cell fraction (not recorded which). The receptors derive from a male donor with ankylosing spondylitis or in good health (not recorded which).

This clonotype has at least ten counts. The V call is TRBV7-2, the J call TRBJ2-1; D is possibly TRBD2 (5 bases). The CDR3 covers 15 residues. V dropped 7 bases and J dropped 4 bases, with 17 bases sitting between them. Per the germline V gene, CDR1 is SGHTA and CDR2 is FQGNSA. This CDR3 is CASTPWGEEYNEQFF. The CDR3 DNA reads TGTGCCAGCACCCCCTGGGGAGAGGAGTACAATGAGCAGTTCTTC.

This clonotype was counted many times. The J gene is TRBJ1-4, the V gene TRBV30; 8 bases align to TRBD1. The CDR3 is made up of 13 amino acids. Looked up from germline, CDR1 is GTSNPN and CDR2 is SVGIG (reference sequence). The junction had 7 bases not matched to a gene; V was cut back by 6 bases and J by 7 bases. The CDR3 DNA follows: TGTGCCTGCAAGCCAGGGGGCCCTGAAAAACTGTTTTTT. Its protein product is CACKPGGPEKLFF.

This clonotype came up many times. Since a much larger clone is just one base distant, this may be a read error. V gene TRBV20-1 combines with J gene TRBJ2-5; D remains unclear. Trimming removed 5 bases from V and 5 bases from J, with 9 bases in between. Germline V gene data show CDR1 as DFQATT and CDR2 as SNEGSKA (reference sequence). The CDR3 loop spans 11 amino acids. The CDR3 protein is CSAASRETQYF. CDR3 bases: TGCAGTGCTGCCTCCCGGGAGACCCAGTACTTC.

This clonotype came up many times. The V call is TRBV12-3 or TRBV12-4, the J call TRBJ2-5; 10 bases align to TRBD2. CDR3 length: 15 residues. After removal of 5 bases from V and 4 bases from J, the junction contained 7 bases not matched to a gene. This CDR3 reads CASSISAGGTETQYF. The CDR3 DNA reads TGTGCCAGCAGTATCTCAGCGGGGGGGACAGAGACCCAGTACTTC.

This clonotype was detected ten times or more. CDR3 amino acids: CASSLDLSSPYEQYF. CDR3 bases: TGTGCCAGCAGCTTAGATCTGAGCAGTCCCTACGAGCAGTACTTC. This chain uses TRBV11-2 with TRBJ2-7; D unclear. Germline CDR1 SGHAT, CDR2 FQNNGV. Trimming stripped 0 bases from V and 2 bases from J, with 11 bases between. This CDR3 region has 15 residues.

The table lists this clonotype with many counts. The rearrangement joins TRBV5-1 to TRBJ2-7; no firm D call. The V end lost 4 bases, the J end lost 0 bases, and 2 bases lay between the germline ends. CDR1 is SGHRS, CDR2 YFSETQ, per germline. This CDR3 is built from 11 residues. The CDR3, as DNA: TGCGCCAGCAGCCACTCCTACGAGCAGTACTTC. Residues: CASSHSYEQYF.

This clonotype was observed at least ten times. V usage is TRBV5-1 and J usage is TRBJ2-5; 9 bases agree with TRBD1. Losses at the gene ends were 4 bases for V and 5 bases for J; bases not matched to a gene: 6. The germline V gene has CDR1 SGHRS and CDR2 YFSETQ. The CDR3 is made up of 14 amino acids. CDR3 in amino acids: CASSQGQGKETQYF. Here the CDR3 DNA reads TGCGCCAGCAGCCAGGGACAGGGAAAGGAGACCCAGTACTTC.

This clonotype was observed at least ten times. The gene calls are TRBV25-1 and TRBJ2-6; D gene ambiguous. Per germline, CDR1 MGHDK and CDR2 SYGVNS. Trimming took 3 bases from V and 2 from J, leaving 8 bases between them. This CDR3 has 15 amino acids. The CDR3 region has the DNA TGTGCCAGCAGTGATCCGAGAACTGGGGCCAACGTCCTGACTTTC. This sequence encodes CASSDPRTGANVLTF.

The sample holds a few counts of this clonotype. J is TRBJ1-1 and V is TRBV12-3 or TRBV12-4; 7 bases are a match to TRBD1. With 8 bases clipped from V and 5 bases from J, the junction kept 8 bases outside the gene matches. The CDR3 has 13 residues. In DNA form, the CDR3 reads TGTGCCAGCTTAAGGACAGGCCAAACTGAAGCTTTCTTT. Protein: CASLRTGQTEAFF.

This clonotype was recorded at least ten times. The chain couples TRBV12-3 or TRBV12-4 to TRBJ2-7; maybe TRBD2 (5 bases). V dropped 3 bases and J dropped 5 bases, with 11 bases sitting between them. CDR3 length: 13 residues. The CDR3 is CASSFTGENEQYF. The CDR3 bases are TGTGCCAGCAGTTTTACCGGGGAAAACGAGCAGTACTTC.

This clonotype has a count of ten or more. The chain carries TRBV28 and TRBJ2-7; D perhaps matches TRBD2 (5 bases). Germline-derived CDR1 and CDR2 are MDHEN and SYDVKM. The CDR3 loop spans 15 amino acids. V was cut by 4 bases and J by 2 bases, with 15 bases left in between. The CDR3 region has the DNA TGTGCCAGCAGTTCTAGCCCCTCCGAGGCCTACGAGCAGTACTTC. Translation gives CASSSSPSEAYEQYF.

This clonotype was observed at least ten times. The genes are TRBV28 and TRBJ1-5; TRBD1 matches 8 bases. The CDR3 spans 17 residues. The V segment lost 5 bases and the J segment 4 bases; nucleotides outside the gene matches: 13. Germline CDR1 MDHEN, CDR2 SYDVKM. CDR3 bases: TGTGCCAGCAGTCCCCCGGGACAGGCTCGGTTTAATCAGCCCCAGCATTTT. Protein: CASSPPGQARFNQPQHF.

The J gene is TRBJ1-2, the V gene TRBV12-3 or TRBV12-4, with a tentative D call TRBD1 (5 bases). The CDR3 has 15 amino acids. V was shortened by 4 bases and J by 6 bases, with 18 bases between the two germline ends. CDR3 sequence: CASSSSGILTHGYTF. For the CDR3, the DNA is TGTGCCAGCAGTTCGTCAGGGATTTTGACGCATGGCTACACCTTC.

This clonotype was observed a few times. The chain uses TRBV11-1 and TRBJ1-1; 10 bases agree with TRBD1. The V segment lost 5 bases and the J segment 8 bases; nucleotides outside the gene matches: 5. Germline V gives CDR1 SGHAT, CDR2 FQDESV (reference sequence). This CDR3 region has 13 residues. CDR3 coding DNA: TGTGCCAGCAGCACGGGACAGGGGCTCGAAGCTTTCTTT. It encodes CASSTGQGLEAFF.

This clonotype was observed many times. This chain links TRBV12-3 or TRBV12-4 with TRBJ2-7, with 8 positions matching TRBD2. V lost 3 bases to trimming and J lost 4 bases; unmatched junction nucleotides: 11. This CDR3 is built from 16 residues. The CDR3 protein is CASSFAPTGLGYEQYF. CDR3 in DNA: TGTGCCAGCAGTTTTGCCCCTACGGGACTAGGGTACGAGCAGTACTTC.

The chain combines TRBV7-2 with TRBJ2-7, with 8 nucleotides matching TRBD1. CDR3 length: 15 amino acids. The germline V gene encodes CDR1 SGHTA and CDR2 FQGNSA. V was clipped by 5 bases and J by 4 bases; unmatched bases: 10. The CDR3 loop reads CASSPRTGNRYEQYF. The CDR3 coding sequence is TGTGCCAGCAGCCCCAGGACAGGGAATAGATACGAGCAGTACTTC.

This clonotype was seen repeatedly, ten times or more. The chain employs TRBV5-1 and TRBJ2-6; D uncertain. CDR1 is SGHRS and CDR2 is YFSETQ in the germline V gene. CDR3 length equals 17 residues. V was cut by 0 bases and J by 0 bases, with 10 bases left in between. This chain's CDR3 is CASSLAPGDSGANVLTF. DNA for the CDR3: TGCGCCAGCAGCTTGGCGCCCGGAGACTCTGGGGCCAACGTCCTGACTTTC.

The chain links TRBV10-1 to TRBJ2-4; TRBD2 is a possible D gene (5 bases). V lost 0 bases, J lost 10 bases, and 10 bases lay in between. CDR3 length: 13 amino acids. Germline-derived CDR1 and CDR2 are WNHNN and SYGVQD (reference sequence). This CDR3 reads CASSESNRGIQYF. The CDR3 bases are TGCGCCAGCAGTGAGTCCAATCGAGGGATTCAGTACTTC.

The J gene is TRBJ2-4, the V gene TRBV3-1; the D gene could be TRBD1 or TRBD2 (5 bases each). Looked up from germline, CDR1 is LGHDT and CDR2 is YNNKEL (reference sequence). The V gene lost 4 bases and the J gene lost 9 bases, with 13 bases spanning the gap. This CDR3 has 13 amino acids. The CDR3 coding sequence is TGTGCCAGCAGCCTAGAGGGGTTCGGCATTCAGTACTTC. It encodes CASSLEGFGIQYF.